What follows are 20 T cell receptor beta chains derived from one specimen sequenced in a study of blood T cell repertoires in COVID-19. Profiling relied on immunoSEQ multiplex PCR, and the TCRdb table lists in-frame clones only, not all of them. This sample carries roughly 200,000 clones, 83% of them seen once, and the ten largest clones take around 8.1%. Sequenced sample: peripheral blood. The receptors shown here come from a man in his forties with active or convalescent COVID-19.

The chain combines TRBV30 with TRBJ1-5; D gene uncertain. CDR3 length: 13 residues. Germline loops: CDR1 GTSNPN, CDR2 SVGIG (reference sequence). The ends were cut back, 0 bases at V and 5 bases at J, with 8 bases in the middle. CDR3 region: CAWSVGDHQPQHF. The CDR3 coding sequence is TGTGCCTGGAGTGTGGGCGACCATCAGCCCCAGCATTTT.

The chain employs TRBV7-6 and TRBJ2-7, with TRBD2 matching over 8 bases. The germline V gene encodes CDR1 SGHVS and CDR2 FNYEAQ. CDR3 length: 16 amino acids. V gave up 5 bases and J gave up 0 bases; unmatched junction bases: 9. The CDR3 is CASSKRTSLSSYEQYF. The CDR3 region has the DNA TGTGCCAGCAGCAAAAGGACTAGCCTGAGCTCCTACGAGCAGTACTTC.

This clone was observed once. The junction and the germline gene differ at one end; a read error may be behind it. The chain employs TRBV7-2 and TRBJ2-5, with 11 bases fitting TRBD2. In germline, CDR1 is SGHTA, CDR2 FQGNSA. CDR3 length: 15 amino acids. CDR3 bases: TGTGCCAGCAGCAGGCAGGGGGGACTAGCGGACCCCATGCACTTC. Translated, it gives CASSRQGGLADPMHF. The full variable domain, completed using reference TRBV7-2 and TRBJ2-5, is GAGVSQSPSNKVTEKGKDVELRCDPISGHTALYWYRQSLGQGLEFLIYFQGNSAPDKSGLPSDRFSAERTGGSVSTLTIQRTQQEDSAVYLCASSRQGGLADPMHFGPGTRLLVL.

The chain employs TRBV5-1 and TRBJ2-3; tentatively, D is TRBD2 (5 bases). Germline values: CDR1 SGHRS, CDR2 YFSETQ. The CDR3 is made up of 14 amino acids. The ends were cut back, 0 bases at V and 5 bases at J, with 10 bases in the middle. As DNA, the CDR3 is TGCGCCAGCAGCTTGGTCGGACTCGGAGATACGCAGTATTTT. It is translated as CASSLVGLGDTQYF.

For the CDR3, the DNA is TGTGCCAGCAGCTTACCTTTCAGCGGGGTCTACGAGCAGTACTTC. Translation: CASSLPFSGVYEQYF. The rearrangement links TRBV7-3 to TRBJ2-7; the match to TRBD2 covers 7 bases. CDR3 length: 15 amino acids. Germline-derived CDR1 and CDR2 are SGHTA and FQGTGA. The V segment lost 2 bases and the J segment 3 bases; nucleotides outside the gene matches: 7. The full variable domain, rest sourced from reference TRBV7-3 and TRBJ2-7, is GAGVSQTPSNKVTEKGKYVELRCDPISGHTALYWYRQSLGQGPEFLIYFQGTGAADDSGLPNDRFFAVRPEGSVSTLKIQRTERGDSAVYLCASSLPFSGVYEQYFGPGTRLTVT.

DNA of the CDR3: TGTGCCAGCAGTCAGGGGCCGAACACCGGGGAGCTGTTTTTT. Translation: CASSQGPNTGELFF. The chain carries TRBV18 and TRBJ2-2, with D possibly being TRBD1 (6 bases). The V end lost 8 bases, the J end lost 0 bases, and 10 bases lay between the germline ends. This CDR3 spans 14 amino acids. Per germline, CDR1 KGHSH and CDR2 LQKENI.

The genes are TRBV5-5 and TRBJ1-1; D is unresolved. The V end lost 0 bases, the J end lost 2 bases, and 8 bases lay between the germline ends. The CDR3 loop spans 14 amino acids. Germline loops: CDR1 SGHKS, CDR2 YYEKEE (reference sequence). The CDR3 DNA reads TGTGCCAGCAGCTTGGAGCCACTCAACACTGAAGCTTTCTTT. This encodes CASSLEPLNTEAFF.

J is TRBJ2-5 and V is TRBV19, with a weak D call TRBD2 (5 bases). The CDR3 covers 13 residues. Germline CDR1 reads LNHDA; CDR2 reads SQIVND (reference sequence). V dropped 4 bases and J dropped 5 bases, with 11 bases sitting between them. This CDR3 reads CASSRGRSETQYF. CDR3 bases: TGTGCCAGTAGTAGAGGGCGCTCGGAGACCCAGTACTTC. Full variable domain (missing parts from reference TRBV19 and TRBJ2-5): DGGITQSPKYLFRKEGQNVTLSCEQNLNHDAMYWYRQDPGQGLRLIYYSQIVNDFQKGDIAEGYSVSREKKESFPLTVTSAQKNPTAFYLCASSRGRSETQYFGPGTRLLVL.

The chain links TRBV6-5 to TRBJ2-1, with 10 positions matching TRBD2. J was trimmed by 5 bases and V by 8 bases; bases with no gene match: 6. CDR1 is MNHEY, CDR2 SVGAGI, per germline. This CDR3 spans 14 amino acids. The CDR3 DNA is TGTGCCAGCGGGGGACTAGCGAACGACAATGAGCAGTTCTTC. Amino acid sequence: CASGGLANDNEQFF.

This clone was counted a single time. The chain has TRBV2 and TRBJ1-2, with a possible D match to TRBD1 (6 bases). The CDR3 extends over 14 amino acids. Germline-derived CDR1 and CDR2 are SNHLY and FYNNEI. Trimming took off 7 bases at V and 2 bases at J, with 14 bases between the two ends. CDR3 amino acids: CASMSGHKNYGYTF. The CDR3 bases are TGTGCCAGCATGTCGGGACACAAGAACTATGGCTACACCTTC.

The chain couples TRBV5-1 to TRBJ2-1; TRBD2 is a possible D gene (6 bases). The CDR3 spans 16 residues. Trimming removed 4 bases from V and 3 bases from J, with 17 bases in between. Germline V gives CDR1 SGHRS, CDR2 YFSETQ. CDR3 residues: CASSLKAAGIYNEQFF. DNA for the CDR3: TGCGCCAGCAGCCTCAAGGCCGCGGGAATCTACAATGAGCAGTTCTTC.

CDR3 bases: TGTGCCAGCAGTCCGTTTAACGAGCAGTACTTC. It is translated as CASSPFNEQYF. The V call is TRBV2, the J call TRBJ2-7; D is unresolved. From germline, CDR1 is SNHLY and CDR2 FYNNEI. V lost 5 bases and J lost 5, with 7 bases in between. The CDR3 contains 11 residues.

The chain has TRBV2 and TRBJ1-2; TRBD1 might be the D (5 bases). This CDR3 spans 13 amino acids. The germline V gene encodes CDR1 SNHLY and CDR2 FYNNEI. Trimming pared 3 bases from V and 1 base from J, leaving 6 bases between. CDR3 sequence reads: CASSEDINYGYTF. For the CDR3, the DNA is TGTGCCAGCAGTGAGGACATTAACTATGGCTACACCTTC.

J is TRBJ1-5 and V is TRBV19, with a weak D call TRBD1 (6 bases). The V end lost 2 bases, the J end lost 3 bases, and 8 bases lay between the germline ends. The CDR3 totals 14 residues. CDR1 is LNHDA, CDR2 SQIVND, per germline (reference sequence). CDR3 residues: CASSIRTVNQPQHF. DNA for the CDR3: TGTGCCAGTAGTATAAGGACAGTCAATCAGCCCCAGCATTTT.

The rearrangement links TRBV9 to TRBJ2-3, with TRBD1 matching over 8 bases. Unmatched junction bases numbered 4, after V lost 0 bases and J lost 4 bases. This CDR3 is built from 15 residues. Germline assignment: CDR1 SGDLS and CDR2 YYNGEE. CDR3 sequence reads: CASSVVDRVPDTQYF. Written as DNA, the CDR3 is TGTGCCAGCAGCGTAGTGGACAGGGTTCCAGATACGCAGTATTTT.

The chain recombines TRBV5-1 with TRBJ2-2; D not certain. Germline values: CDR1 SGHRS, CDR2 YFSETQ. V was shortened by 0 bases and J by 4 bases, with 10 bases between the two germline ends. This CDR3 has 15 amino acids. CDR3 nucleotide sequence: TGCGCCAGCAGCTTGGCCACGGGTTTCACCGGGGAGCTGTTTTTT. It yields the protein CASSLATGFTGELFF.

The chain joins TRBV29-1 to TRBJ1-1, with unresolved D. The CDR3 is 15 residues long. Germline V gene sequence: CDR1 SQVTM, CDR2 ANQGSEA. Trimming cost V 0 bases and J 0 bases, with 11 bases left between them. The CDR3 reads CSVEELRVLNTEAFF. For the CDR3, the DNA is TGCAGCGTTGAAGAGCTGCGGGTCCTGAACACTGAAGCTTTCTTT.

The genes are TRBV9 and TRBJ1-4; weak D call: TRBD1 (6 bases). The CDR3 contains 13 residues. Looked up from germline, CDR1 is SGDLS and CDR2 is YYNGEE. Trimming cost V 0 bases and J 7 bases, with 7 bases left between them. The DNA of the CDR3 is TGTGCCAGCAGCGTAGAACAGGGTGAAAAACTGTTTTTT. It is translated as CASSVEQGEKLFF.

About this clone: The sample contains more than one DNA sequence encoding this CDR3. The V and J genes are TRBV10-3 and TRBJ1-2; D may be TRBD1 (5 bases). CDR1 ENHRY and CDR2 SYGVKD come from the germline V gene. The V end was cut by 0 bases, the J end by 1 base, with 6 bases between. The length of the CDR3 is 14 residues. The CDR3 reads CAISESGGNYGYTF. The CDR3 coding sequence is TGTGCCATCAGTGAGTCGGGGGGTAACTATGGCTACACCTTC.

The chain uses TRBV10-3 and TRBJ1-1; 7 bases are a match to TRBD1. The length of the CDR3 is 13 residues. The V and J ends lost 8 bases and 3 bases, in that order; junction bases with no gene match: 6. CDR1 and CDR2 (germline): ENHRY, SYGVKD. For the CDR3, the DNA is TGTGCCATCCGGGAGGGGGCGGACACTGAAGCTTTCTTT. This codes for CAIREGADTEAFF.